This T cell receptor beta chain was recovered during a study of blood T cell repertoires in COVID-19. Whole-study context: The United States, Italy and Spain supplied acute and convalescent COVID-19 samples.

This CDR3 region has 16 residues. V lost 0 bases to trimming and J lost 2 bases; unmatched junction nucleotides: 3. Germline loops: CDR1 SGHRS, CDR2 YFSETQ. In the authors' workflow: Using reference gene primer amplification, nucleated cell counts were estimated. Sequencing was performed with immunoSEQ multiplex PCR; in TCRdb, only in-frame clones are kept and a portion is missing. V and J calls and clone size follow that table, whereas D and trimming were derived from the DNA. The table has around 250,000 clones, around four fifths seen once; the top ten hold about 5.7%. This sequence joins TRBV5-1 and TRBJ2-5, with 11 bases aligning to TRBD2. The TCR comes from an older man with acute or convalescent COVID-19. Sequencing input: peripheral blood. CDR3 bases: TGCGCCAGCAGCTTGGGGCCTAGCGGGGGGCAAGAGACCCAGTACTTC. It encodes CASSLGPSGGQETQYF. Full variable domain (remainder filled in from reference TRBV5-1 and TRBJ2-5): KAGVTQTPRYLIKTRGQQVTLSCSPISGHRSVSWYQQTPGQGLQFLFEYFSETQRNKGNFPGRFSGRQFSNSRSEMNVSTLELGDSALYLCASSLGPSGGQETQYFGPGTRLLVL.